The clone carrying this T cell receptor beta chain was seen a handful of times. Through a sample-barcoded 5' primer and a J-beta primer mix, a second PCR was run for about 6 to 12 cycles. In TCRdb, the 5' RACE reads were re-called with MiXCR into one record per CDR3 protein. The sample lists some 640,000 distinct CDR3 sequences, about 30% occurring once. The data originate from a study of blood T cells in healthy people across ages. Trimming removed 6 bases from V and 1 base from J, with 18 bases in between. The CDR3 loop spans 15 amino acids. Germline CDR1 reads SQVTM; CDR2 reads ANQGSEA. The sample consisted of blood. This clonotype originated in a woman of 80 years or more in good health. This rearrangement joins TRBV29-1 to TRBJ1-1; D call uncertain. The CDR3 region is CSVAVAGARNTEAFF. The CDR3 bases are TGCAGCGTCGCCGTGGCGGGTGCAAGGAACACTGAAGCTTTCTTT.